The 18 T cell receptor beta chains below all came from one sample that was sequenced in a study of CD8+ T cells in alopecia areata. TCR sequencing used cDNA made by reverse transcription of extracted RNA. Sequenced by immunoSEQ multiplex PCR; TCRdb stores in-frame clones only, minus some. The sample consists of 80,000 to 100,000 clones, 40% to 45% of them appearing once. Sequencing was carried out using CD4+ T cells sorted from blood. Receptor source: a human donor with alopecia areata.

The V gene is TRBV6-5, the J gene TRBJ2-4; D is uncertain. CDR3 length: 11 residues. Germline values: CDR1 MNHEY, CDR2 SVGAGI. With 7 bases removed from V and 8 bases from J, the gap between germline ends came to 9 bases. CDR3 coding DNA: TGTGCCAGCACGTGGGCGGACATTCAGTACTTC. Its translation: CASTWADIQYF.

The chain carries TRBV30 and TRBJ2-6; D tentatively reads TRBD1 or TRBD2 (5 bases each). V lost 5 bases and J lost 0, with 17 bases in between. Germline CDR1 reads GTSNPN; CDR2 reads SVGIG (reference sequence). The CDR3 length is 17 residues. The CDR3 sequence is CAWGTGGFSSGANVLTF. The CDR3 DNA is TGTGCCTGGGGTACAGGAGGCTTCAGCTCTGGGGCCAACGTCCTGACTTTC. Variable domain in full (rest from reference TRBV30 and TRBJ2-6): SQTIHQWPATLVQPVGSPLSLECTVEGTSNPNLYWYRQAAGRGLQLLFYSVGIGQISSEVPQNLSASRPQDRQFILSSKKLLLSDSGFYLCAWGTGGFSSGANVLTFGAGSRLTVL.

J is TRBJ2-3 and V is TRBV28; D call uncertain. V lost 7 bases and J 6 bases, leaving 5 bases between the germline ends. Germline V lookup: CDR1 MDHEN, CDR2 SYDVKM. This CDR3 has 10 amino acids. DNA for the CDR3: TGTGCCAGCACTGGGGATACGCAGTATTTT. Translation: CASTGDTQYF.

The genes are TRBV2 and TRBJ2-6; unclear D gene. In germline, CDR1 is SNHLY, CDR2 FYNNEI. This CDR3 spans 15 amino acids. Deletions cut 1 base from V and 0 bases from J, with 4 bases between. CDR3 sequence: CASSEEGSGANVLTF. CDR3 DNA: TGTGCCAGCAGTGAAGAGGGCTCTGGGGCCAACGTCCTGACTTTC. The entire variable domain, with the rest obtained from reference TRBV2 and TRBJ2-6, is as follows: EPEVTQTPSHQVTQMGQEVILRCVPISNHLYFYWYRQILGQKVEFLVSFYNNEISEKSEIFDDQFSVERPDGSNFTLKIRSTKLEDSAMYFCASSEEGSGANVLTFGAGSRLTVL.

A few counts support this clone. This sequence joins TRBV19 and TRBJ2-3; D is ambiguous. The CDR3 sequence is 15 residues long. Germline-derived CDR1 and CDR2 are LNHDA and SQIVND (reference sequence). V was shortened by 3 bases and J by 2 bases, with 12 bases between the two germline ends. The CDR3 sequence: CASSISLDPTDTQYF. As DNA, the CDR3 is TGTGCCAGTAGTATCTCACTCGACCCCACAGATACGCAGTATTTT.

This chain uses TRBV30 with TRBJ2-5, with TRBD2 as a possible D gene (5 bases). The length of the CDR3 is 13 residues. CDR1 is GTSNPN, CDR2 SVGIG, per germline (reference sequence). Trimming left V 3 bases short and J 5 bases short, with 13 bases between. CDR3 in DNA: TGTGCCTGGAGAACCCGAGGGATCGAGACCCAGTACTTC. Amino acids: CAWRTRGIETQYF.

The J gene is TRBJ2-7, the V gene TRBV29-1; unclear D gene. V lost 6 bases to trimming and J lost 4 bases, with 10 bases between them. Germline CDR1 reads SQVTM; CDR2 reads ANQGSEA. The CDR3 sequence is 11 residues long. The CDR3 region is CSVSLQYEQYF. The CDR3 DNA is TGCAGCGTCTCACTACAGTACGAGCAGTACTTC.

The gene calls are TRBV28 and TRBJ1-2; TRBD1 matches 11 bases. The ends lost 6 bases at V and 7 bases at J; junction bases unmatched: 7. This CDR3 region has 14 residues. The germline gives CDR1 MDHEN, CDR2 SYDVKM. CDR3 region: CASRGGQGAAGYTF. DNA for the CDR3: TGTGCCAGCAGGGGCGGACAGGGGGCTGCTGGCTACACCTTC.

This clone turned up a few times. V is TRBV7-2 and J is TRBJ2-7; 9 bases are shared with TRBD1. Germline V gene sequence: CDR1 SGHTA, CDR2 FQGNSA. The J segment lost 7 bases and the V segment lost 5 bases, leaving 9 bases of the junction unmatched. This CDR3 is 14 amino acids long. The CDR3 region is CASSPPGTGREQYF. CDR3 in DNA: TGTGCCAGCAGCCCGCCTGGGACAGGGAGGGAGCAGTACTTC.

This clone was picked up a small number of times. J is TRBJ2-5 and V is TRBV29-1, with D perhaps given as TRBD1 or TRBD2 (6 bases each). CDR1 and CDR2 from the germline V gene are SQVTM and ANQGSEA. V shed 6 bases and J shed 1 base, with 18 bases lying between them. This CDR3 has 15 amino acids. The CDR3 DNA follows: TGCAGCGTGGTGAGAGGGGGGTCTGGCCAAGAGACCCAGTACTTC. It encodes CSVVRGGSGQETQYF.

The chain has TRBV6-6 and TRBJ1-2; perhaps TRBD1 as D (5 bases). Trimming shortened V by 6 bases and J by 6 bases, and 8 bases separated the two germline ends. Germline values: CDR1 MNHNY, CDR2 SVGAGI (reference sequence). The CDR3 length is 11 residues. CDR3 in amino acids: CASRTADGYTF. The CDR3 DNA reads as TGTGCCAGCAGGACAGCTGATGGCTACACCTTC.

This chain uses TRBV6-6 with TRBJ2-3; tentatively, D is TRBD2 (6 bases). Germline V CDR1 and CDR2: MNHNY, SVGAGI (reference sequence). The CDR3 sequence is 15 residues long. V shed 1 base and J shed 1 base, with 9 bases lying between them. The CDR3 loop is CASSYLGEGTDTQYF. CDR3 bases: TGTGCCAGCAGTTACTTAGGGGAGGGCACAGATACGCAGTATTTT.

This sequence joins TRBV7-6 and TRBJ2-7; 8 nucleotides line up with TRBD2. The CDR3 runs to 16 residues. After removal of 1 base from V and 3 bases from J, the junction contained 8 bases not matched to a gene. The germline V gene has CDR1 SGHVS and CDR2 FNYEAQ. The CDR3 DNA follows: TGTGCCAGCAGCTTAGGGAGACTAGCGAACAACTACGAGCAGTACTTC. Translating it yields CASSLGRLANNYEQYF.

This clone was counted a few times. This sequence joins TRBV29-1 and TRBJ2-5; D is ambiguous. V lost 4 bases to trimming and J lost 8 bases, with 17 bases between them. The CDR3 covers 13 residues. In germline, CDR1 is SQVTM, CDR2 ANQGSEA. The CDR3 is CSVAYDTSSTQYF. CDR3 nucleotides: TGCAGCGTTGCGTATGACACCTCATCAACCCAGTACTTC.

Only a few counts were recorded for this clone. This rearrangement joins TRBV29-1 to TRBJ2-3; TRBD2 agrees at 11 bases. V was pared by 7 bases and J by 4 bases, with 4 bases of the junction left unmatched. The germline V gene encodes CDR1 SQVTM and CDR2 ANQGSEA. This CDR3 comprises 13 residues. The CDR3 DNA sequence: TGCAGCGGTTTTAGCGGGGGGGCAGATACGCAGTATTTT. This translates into CSGFSGGADTQYF.

This sequence joins TRBV29-1 and TRBJ1-2; perhaps TRBD1 as D (5 bases). The V end was cut by 4 bases, the J end by 3 bases, with 15 bases between. From germline, CDR1 is SQVTM and CDR2 ANQGSEA. The CDR3 is made up of 14 amino acids. CDR3 residues: CSVALHGGDYGYTF. The CDR3, as DNA: TGCAGCGTTGCGCTGCATGGGGGGGACTATGGCTACACCTTC.

This chain's CDR3 is CASSLETGEETQYF. Here the CDR3 DNA reads TGCGCCAGCAGCTTGGAGACAGGGGAAGAGACCCAGTACTTC. The chain combines TRBV5-1 with TRBJ2-5; 8 bases match TRBD1. V lost 0 bases and J lost 3; bases outside the gene matches: 1. The germline CDR1 and CDR2 sequences are SGHRS and YFSETQ. The CDR3 totals 14 residues.

This chain links TRBV27 with TRBJ1-1, with a weak D call TRBD1 (6 bases). V was clipped by 3 bases and J by 0 bases, with 8 bases between them. The CDR3 runs 14 residues. Germline CDR1 and CDR2: MNHEY and SMNVEV (reference sequence). The CDR3 loop reads CASSFGQMNTEAFF. Written as DNA, the CDR3 is TGTGCCAGCAGTTTCGGACAGATGAACACTGAAGCTTTCTTT.